This T cell receptor beta chain was retrieved from a study of human T cells and chemical hapten exposure. About the research overall: Reading of the patch tests, which applied 0.01% DPC to the upper back, occurred at 6 days. Mostly female, the patients presented with alopecia areata, totalis or universalis.

Details on this clonotype: What it binds is not known.

V lost 9 bases, J lost 4 bases, and 16 bases lay in between. This CDR3 contains 14 residues. From germline, CDR1 is SNHLY and CDR2 FYNNEI. Each CDR3 protein is one row after TCRdb ran MiXCR on the RACE reads. The table records fewer than 60,000 distinct CDR3 sequences, 9.3% of them present only once. Time point: patch test 1, 2 weeks after DPC sensitization. The treatment here: therapeutic diphenylcyclopropenone sensitization with weekly scalp DPC. General observations from the study: It should be noted that donors had alopecia, so their immune response may differ from healthy people's. With regard to DPC sensitization, TCRs above 1 in 1000 frequency did not change.

This specimen was whole blood, taken in connection with sensitization to the hapten diphenylcyclopropenone (DPC). The TCR was taken from a woman between 45 and 65 years old with alopecia areata. Some clones in this sample may be carry-over from other donors' samples. The chain couples TRBV2 to TRBJ2-1, with TRBD2 as a possible D gene (7 bases). CDR3: CASGGASGYNEQFF. The CDR3 region has the DNA TGTGCCAGTGGGGGGGCTAGCGGATACAATGAGCAGTTCTTC.